This TCR beta chain was retrieved from a study of T cells in Graves' hyperthyroidism and ophthalmopathy. RNA transcripts served as the template for amplifying TCR beta CDR3 regions. Researchers ran a first-round RT-PCR on the TCR CDR3 using the HTBI primer set. TCRdb re-called the multiplex PCR reads with MiXCR, one entry per CDR3 protein. The data show 220,000 or so distinct CDR3 sequences, over 15% seen once. Germline V gives CDR1 GTSNPN, CDR2 SVGIG (reference sequence). There are 14 residues in the CDR3. J was trimmed by 8 bases and V by 5 bases; bases with no gene match: 11. This clonotype was counted ten times or more. Its antigen is undetermined. Study-level results: Using 13 V-J features, a model discriminated ophthalmopathy from stable hyperthyroidism. Most expanded thyroid clonotypes above 0.001 also appeared in blood. Ophthalmopathy was identified by the model a median about 6.8 months ahead of onset.

The sequence was obtained from a woman aged 18-35 years with Graves' ophthalmopathy. The genes are TRBV30 and TRBJ2-1; TRBD2 aligns across 8 bases. Sequences were obtained from blood. CDR3 residues: CAWGPGLVSDEQFF. As DNA, the CDR3 is TGTGCCTGGGGACCGGGACTAGTCTCTGATGAGCAGTTCTTC.